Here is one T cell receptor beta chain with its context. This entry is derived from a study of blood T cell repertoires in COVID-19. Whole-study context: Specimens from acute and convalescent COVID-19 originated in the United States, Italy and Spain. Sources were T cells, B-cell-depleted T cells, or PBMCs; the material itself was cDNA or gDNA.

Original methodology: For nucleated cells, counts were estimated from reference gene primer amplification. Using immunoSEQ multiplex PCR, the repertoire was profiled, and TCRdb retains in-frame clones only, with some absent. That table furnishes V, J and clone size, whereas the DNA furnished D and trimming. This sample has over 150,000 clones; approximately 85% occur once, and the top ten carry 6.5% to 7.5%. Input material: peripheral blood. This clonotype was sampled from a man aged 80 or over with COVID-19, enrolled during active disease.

In nucleotides, the CDR3 is TGCAGCGTTATGGACAGGGGGGTGACCGGGGAGCTGTTTTTT. This translates into CSVMDRGVTGELFF. This sequence joins TRBV29-1 and TRBJ2-2, with TRBD1 matching over 10 bases. V was clipped by 5 bases and J by 5 bases; unmatched bases: 5. From germline, CDR1 is SQVTM and CDR2 ANQGSEA. This CDR3 has 14 residues.